This TCR beta chain was sequenced in a study of shared clonotypes between healthy human individuals. TCRdb's table, derived via immunoSEQ multiplex PCR, lists solely in-frame clones and lacks some. The sample includes 950,000 to 1,300,000 clones, roughly 75% of them seen just once. Trimming took 3 bases from V and 5 from J, leaving 13 bases between them. CDR3 length equals 14 residues. Germline V gene data show CDR1 as LNHNV and CDR2 as YYDKDF (reference sequence). The rearrangement joins TRBV15 to TRBJ2-5; D gene uncertain. Sequenced: memory CD4+ T cells sorted from blood. Noted subset: CD45RA-negative fraction. The TCR comes from a man younger than 30 in good health. In DNA, the CDR3 is TGTGCCACCAGCAGGATGGAGAAAGGGGAGACCCAGTACTTC. Its translation: CATSRMEKGETQYF.